Below, 17 T cell receptor beta chains from the same sample are listed, as sequenced in a study of blood T cells in healthy people across ages. The authors ran a second PCR of roughly 6 to 12 cycles using a sample-barcoded 5' primer and a J-beta primer mix. TCRdb redid the calling of the 5' RACE reads with MiXCR, one entry per CDR3 protein. The sample yields 650,000 to 900,000 distinct CDR3 sequences, under 80% seen once. The specimen sequenced was blood. The receptor set was obtained from a man aged 25-45 years in good health.

This chain connects TRBV20-1 to TRBJ2-1, with 9 bases aligning to TRBD1. The trim removed 6 bases at V and 7 bases at J, leaving 13 bases unmatched. The length of the CDR3 is 15 residues. Germline lookup yields CDR1 DFQATT and CDR2 SNEGSKA (reference sequence). Here the CDR3 reads CSALEGTGYWNEQFF. For the CDR3, the DNA is TGCAGTGCCCTCGAGGGGACAGGGTATTGGAATGAGCAGTTCTTC.

On this clonotype: A much larger clonotype is one base distant, so this may be a read error. The V call is TRBV5-1, the J call TRBJ2-1, with D tentatively TRBD2 (5 bases). Germline-derived CDR1 and CDR2 are SGHRS and YFSETQ. The CDR3 contains 14 residues. The CDR3 spells CASSLEATINEPFF. CDR3 DNA sequence: TGCGCCAGCAGCTTGGAGGCGACTATCAATGAGCCGTTCTTC.

The chain uses TRBV12-3 or TRBV12-4 and TRBJ2-1, with 10 bases lining up with TRBD2. The CDR3 sequence is 14 residues long. V was clipped by 5 bases and J by 7 bases; unmatched bases: 5. This CDR3 reads CASSGRAGGNEQFF. In DNA form, the CDR3 reads TGTGCCAGCAGTGGAAGAGCGGGGGGGAATGAGCAGTTCTTC.

With regard to this clonotype: Compared with germline, one end of the junction differs, possibly owing to a read error. V and J are TRBV4-2 and TRBJ1-4, with D uncertain. CDR3 size: 17 residues. Germline assignment: CDR1 LGHNA and CDR2 YNFKEQ. As DNA, the CDR3 is TGTGCCAGCAACCAAGCTACCCACACCTCAACTAATGAAAAACTGTTTTTT. It translates to CASNQATHTSTNEKLFF.

The chain recombines TRBV29-1 with TRBJ2-1; weak D call: TRBD1 (6 bases). There are 14 residues in the CDR3. Deletions cut 5 bases from V and 3 bases from J, with 14 bases between. The V gene's germline CDR1 is SQVTM and CDR2 ANQGSEA. CDR3 bases: TGCAGCGTTCACCGGGACACCGACTACAATGAGCAGTTCTTC. Protein: CSVHRDTDYNEQFF.

The chain combines TRBV3-1 with TRBJ2-5; no reliable D call. The DNA end favors TRBJ2-7, so the J call may be wrong. Germline CDR1 is LGHDT and CDR2 is YNNKEL (reference sequence). This CDR3 has 12 residues. CDR3 sequence: CASSQDFLEQYF. CDR3 in DNA: TGTGCCAGCAGCCAAGATTTCCTCGAGCAGTACTTC.

V and J are TRBV5-1 and TRBJ1-1; D is ambiguous. This CDR3 is built from 17 residues. The V gene lost 1 base and the J gene lost 1 base, with 17 bases spanning the gap. CDR1 is SGHRS and CDR2 is YFSETQ in the germline V gene. CDR3 nucleotide sequence: TGCGCCAGCAGCTTGAGCGTTGGGGTAACAAGGAACACTGAAGCTTTCTTT. Amino acid sequence: CASSLSVGVTRNTEAFF.

The rearrangement links TRBV6-1 to TRBJ2-3; TRBD1 agrees at 10 bases. Trimming cost V 4 bases and J 5 bases; bases outside gene matches: 6. There are 15 residues in the CDR3. The germline CDR1 and CDR2 sequences are MNHNS and SASEGT. CDR3 sequence reads: CASSGIDRGRDTQYF. CDR3 nucleotides: TGTGCCAGCAGTGGAATTGACAGGGGGCGAGATACGCAGTATTTT.

This clonotype has only one observation. The gene calls are TRBV14 and TRBJ2-1; D remains ambiguous. This CDR3 is 17 amino acids long. Germline V gene data show CDR1 as SGHDN and CDR2 as FVKESK. Trimming removed 4 bases from V and 5 bases from J, with 21 bases in between. CDR3 region: CASSPKTTTPLDNEQFF. The DNA for the CDR3 is TGTGCCAGCAGCCCGAAGACCACAACCCCGCTCGACAATGAGCAGTTCTTC. The whole variable domain, remainder taken from reference TRBV14 and TRBJ2-1, is EAGVTQFPSHSVIEKGQTVTLRCDPISGHDNLYWYRRVMGKEIKFLLHFVKESKQDESGMPNNRFLAERTGGTYSTLKVQPAELEDSGVYFCASSPKTTTPLDNEQFFGPGTRLTVL.

The chain is built from TRBV3-1 and TRBJ1-2; D is perhaps TRBD1 (5 bases). V was cut by 0 bases and J by 2 bases, with 10 bases left in between. The germline gives CDR1 LGHDT, CDR2 YNNKEL (reference sequence). CDR3 size: 15 residues. The CDR3 protein is CASSQDHTGNYGYTF. CDR3 DNA: TGTGCCAGCAGCCAAGACCACACAGGCAACTATGGCTACACCTTC.

The J gene is TRBJ2-3, the V gene TRBV7-2; D is ambiguous. This CDR3 is 14 amino acids long. The germline V gene encodes CDR1 SGHTA and CDR2 FQGNSA. V lost 6 bases to trimming and J lost 2 bases, with 12 bases between them. The CDR3, as DNA: TGTGCCAGCAGTCCGGCGAGATCCACAGATACGCAGTATTTT. Amino acids: CASSPARSTDTQYF.

As to this clonotype: This could be a read error, since a much larger clone is one nucleotide away. J is TRBJ1-1 and V is TRBV29-1; 7 bases map to TRBD1. Unmatched junction bases numbered 7, after V lost 7 bases and J lost 5 bases. Germline values: CDR1 SQVTM, CDR2 ANQGSEA. The CDR3 is made up of 12 amino acids. The CDR3 loop reads CSARPQGTEAFF. CDR3 DNA: TGCAGCGCTCGACCACAGGGGACTGAAGCTTTCTTT.

V gene TRBV6-2 or TRBV6-3 combines with J gene TRBJ1-2, with D maybe TRBD1 (5 bases). The CDR3 is 14 amino acids. The germline V gene has CDR1 MNHEY and CDR2 SVGEGT. V was clipped by 7 bases and J by 4 bases, with 16 bases between them. CDR3 loop: CASNTGPPSYGYTF. In DNA form, the CDR3 reads TGTGCCAGCAATACGGGACCGCCTAGCTATGGCTACACCTTC.

This chain connects TRBV5-1 to TRBJ1-2; TRBD1 aligns across 7 bases. The CDR3 length is 14 residues. Germline CDR1 and CDR2: SGHRS and YFSETQ. J was trimmed by 3 bases and V by 0 bases; bases with no gene match: 2. The CDR3 DNA follows: TGCGCCAGCAGCTTGGGGGACAGCGACTATGGCTACACCTTC. Protein product: CASSLGDSDYGYTF.

This clonotype was seen once. The V and J genes are TRBV10-3 and TRBJ2-5; TRBD2 aligns across 9 bases. The J call is in doubt because the DNA end fits TRBJ2-7 better. Looked up from germline, CDR1 is ENHRY and CDR2 is SYGVKD. The length of the CDR3 is 14 residues. CDR3 coding DNA: TGTGCCATCAGGGCTGGTAGCGGGGGCGACGAGCAGTACTTC. Protein sequence: CAIRAGSGGDEQYF.

The chain joins TRBV28 to TRBJ2-1; TRBD1 matches at 9 bases. The CDR3 totals 15 residues. The J segment lost 2 bases and the V segment lost 5 bases, leaving 4 bases of the junction unmatched. Germline CDR1 reads MDHEN; CDR2 reads SYDVKM. The DNA for the CDR3 is TGTGCCAGCAGTGCGGACAGGGGTACCTACAATGAGCAGTTCTTC. It yields the protein CASSADRGTYNEQFF.

The CDR3 sequence is CASSDGDNEQYF. CDR3 nucleotides: TGTGCCAGCAGTGATGGAGATAACGAGCAGTACTTC. The J gene is TRBJ2-7, the V gene TRBV25-1; no definite D call. The germline CDR1 and CDR2 sequences are MGHDK and SYGVNS. The length of the CDR3 is 12 residues. The V end was cut by 3 bases, the J end by 5 bases, with 8 bases between.